The 9 T cell receptor beta chains given below trace back to one sample, sequenced in a study of Graves' ophthalmopathy and Graves' hyperthyroidism. Scientists amplified the TCR beta CDR3 regions from RNA transcripts. In the first round, RT-PCR was carried out with HTBI primers, and a multiplex PCR formed the second round. TCRdb used MiXCR to reprocess the multiplex PCR reads, holding one entry per CDR3 protein. The sample carries around 400,000 distinct CDR3 sequences, 21% recorded once. Sequencing used peripheral blood. All receptors come from a woman younger than 30 with stable Graves' hyperthyroidism.

This clonotype showed up many times. The chain couples TRBV29-1 to TRBJ1-1; D perhaps matches TRBD1 (6 bases). The V and J ends lost 5 bases and 3 bases respectively, with 16 bases between them. In germline, CDR1 is SQVTM, CDR2 ANQGSEA. CDR3 length equals 14 residues. The CDR3 DNA reads TGCAGCGTTAGCCTTCTGAAGGGGGACACTGAAGCTTTCTTT. This encodes CSVSLLKGDTEAFF.

Only a few counts were recorded for this clonotype. It may be a read error: a sequence one base away is much more abundant. In nucleotides, the CDR3 is TGTGCCACCAGCAGGCAACGAATGGGGCTAGCAGAAGAGACCAAGTACTTC. This translates into CATSRQRMGLAEETKYF. The V call is TRBV15, the J call TRBJ2-5, with D perhaps TRBD1 or TRBD2 (5 bases each). Per the germline V gene, CDR1 is LNHNV and CDR2 is YYDKDF (reference sequence). The CDR3 loop spans 17 amino acids.

This clonotype was counted ten times or more. The rearrangement uses TRBV11-2 and TRBJ1-3; D not certain. Trimming left V 6 bases short and J 0 bases short, with 6 bases between. CDR3 length equals 13 residues. Germline V lookup: CDR1 SGHAT, CDR2 FQNNGV. The CDR3 protein is CASRAFSGNTIYF. The CDR3 DNA reads TGTGCCAGCAGGGCCTTCTCTGGAAACACCATATATTTT.

This clonotype came up a few times. The J gene is TRBJ2-7, the V gene TRBV18; 8 bases are shared with TRBD1. J was trimmed by 6 bases and V by 6 bases; bases with no gene match: 7. The CDR3 extends over 13 amino acids. Germline V gives CDR1 KGHSH, CDR2 LQKENI. CDR3 bases: TGTGCCAGCTCCCGGACAGGGACAGGCGAGCAGTACTTC. Its protein is CASSRTGTGEQYF.

The rearrangement links TRBV28 to TRBJ2-7, with D hard to call. The ends were cut back, 8 bases at V and 2 bases at J, with 16 bases in the middle. CDR1 MDHEN and CDR2 SYDVKM come from the germline V gene. This CDR3 is built from 14 residues. Here the CDR3 reads CASCVLGSTYEQYF. The CDR3 nucleotides read TGTGCCAGCTGCGTTCTTGGATCCACCTACGAGCAGTACTTC.

This clonotype was observed many times. The chain is built from TRBV30 and TRBJ2-5, with a possible D match to TRBD2 (6 bases). Germline loops: CDR1 GTSNPN, CDR2 SVGIG (reference sequence). Trimming removed 5 bases at V and 7 bases at J, with 20 bases between. This CDR3 has 14 amino acids. The CDR3 loop reads CAWGGRRGVATQYF. DNA of the CDR3: TGTGCCTGGGGAGGTCGGCGCGGGGTGGCGACCCAGTACTTC.

Many counts were recorded for this clonotype. The chain recombines TRBV6-1 with TRBJ2-2; 8 nucleotides agree with TRBD1. The trim removed 8 bases at V and 3 bases at J, leaving 2 bases unmatched. Germline V gene sequence: CDR1 MNHNS, CDR2 SASEGT. CDR3 size: 13 residues. For the CDR3, the DNA is TGTGCCAGCCTGACAGGGGACACCGGGGAGCTGTTTTTT. As protein: CASLTGDTGELFF.

This clonotype was observed a handful of times. CDR3 amino acids: CASSQPRQGTKNIQYF. CDR3 sequence (DNA): TGCGCCAGCAGCCAACCAAGACAGGGAACCAAAAACATTCAGTACTTC. The chain joins TRBV4-1 to TRBJ2-4, with 7 nucleotides matching TRBD1. The CDR3 has 16 residues. Germline values: CDR1 MGHRA, CDR2 YSYEKL. V lost 2 bases to trimming and J lost 2 bases; unmatched junction nucleotides: 6.

The table lists this clonotype with many counts. V gene TRBV27 combines with J gene TRBJ2-7; D gene unclear. Germline V gene sequence: CDR1 MNHEY, CDR2 SMNVEV (reference sequence). This CDR3 has 15 residues. V gave up 6 bases and J gave up 7 bases, with 22 bases separating them. In DNA form, the CDR3 reads TGTGCCAGCAGCCCCTCCTTTGGGGATGGAAGGGAGCAGTACTTC. Encoded protein: CASSPSFGDGREQYF.